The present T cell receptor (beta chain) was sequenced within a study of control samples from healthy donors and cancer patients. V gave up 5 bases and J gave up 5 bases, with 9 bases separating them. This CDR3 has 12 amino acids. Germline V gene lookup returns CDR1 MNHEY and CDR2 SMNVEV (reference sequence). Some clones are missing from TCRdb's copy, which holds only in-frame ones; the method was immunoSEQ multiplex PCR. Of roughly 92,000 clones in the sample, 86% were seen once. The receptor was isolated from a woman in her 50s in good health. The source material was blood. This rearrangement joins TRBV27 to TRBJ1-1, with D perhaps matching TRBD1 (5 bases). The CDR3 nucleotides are TGTGCCAGCAGTGCAGGGTTAACTGAAGCTTTCTTT. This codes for CASSAGLTEAFF.